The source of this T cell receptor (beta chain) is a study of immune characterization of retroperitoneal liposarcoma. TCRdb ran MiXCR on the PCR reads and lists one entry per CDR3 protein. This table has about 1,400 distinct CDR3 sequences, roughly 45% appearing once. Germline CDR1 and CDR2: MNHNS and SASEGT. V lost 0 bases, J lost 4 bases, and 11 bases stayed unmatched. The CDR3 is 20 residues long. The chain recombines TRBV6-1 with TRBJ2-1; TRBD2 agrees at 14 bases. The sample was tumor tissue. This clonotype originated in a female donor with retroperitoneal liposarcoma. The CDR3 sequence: CASSEAWSGTSGSWYNEQFF. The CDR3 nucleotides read TGTGCCAGCAGTGAAGCTTGGTCCGGGACTAGCGGGAGCTGGTACAATGAGCAGTTCTTC.